This TCR beta chain was obtained from a study of identical twins. General observations from the study: Possibly, invariant MAIT and iNKT cells partly confounded zero-insertion analyses. Fewer insertions marked abundant cord blood beta clonotypes; young adult naive trended weakly, memory not at all.

As concerns this clonotype: Its antigen is as yet unknown.

A universal primer site came from template switching; cDNA carried unique molecular identifiers. One entry per CDR3 protein, called by TCRdb with MiXCR from the 5' RACE reads. The table records 250,000 to 300,000 distinct CDR3 sequences, roughly 10% of them present only once. All donors comprised healthy Caucasians. Separately, the same data were catalogued under a study of yellow fever vaccine responses in identical twins.

Sequenced sample: CD8+ T cells sorted from blood. The receptor was derived from a woman between 18 and 30 years old in good health.

The CDR3 loop is CSARGTASSNEQFF. The DNA for the CDR3 is TGCAGTGCTCGTGGGACAGCCTCCAGCAATGAGCAGTTCTTC. This rearrangement joins TRBV20-1 to TRBJ2-1; 7 bases agree with TRBD1. The V gene end was trimmed by 5 bases and the J gene end by 6 bases; junction bases not matched to a gene: 10. The CDR3 is 14 residues long. Germline CDR1 DFQATT, CDR2 SNEGSKA (reference sequence).